The T cell receptor (beta chain) described here comes from a study of low-dose radiotherapy and immunotherapy resistance in tumors. TRAV- and TRBV-specific primers primed first-strand cDNA, covering alpha and beta chains. Amplification of TCRs used a constant-region primer and V-primer adapter for about 19 PCR cycles. TCRdb analysed the reads with MiXCR anew, one entry per CDR3 protein. The sample consists of some 88,000 distinct CDR3 sequences, more than 8.5% of them appearing once. This clonotype was seen many times. The germline V gene encodes CDR1 SQVTM and CDR2 ANQGSEA. J lost 2 bases, V lost 6 bases, and 16 bases had no gene match. This CDR3 contains 18 residues. Time point of the sample: before trial treatment.

The origin of this receptor is a male donor with prostate cancer. Sequencing was performed on PBMCs, taken before treatment. The chain employs TRBV29-1 and TRBJ2-4; 10 bases map to TRBD2. In DNA form, the CDR3 reads TGCAGCGTGGGAGGGTCTAGCGGGAGCTCTGATTCCAAAAACATTCAGTACTTC. The encoded protein is CSVGGSSGSSDSKNIQYF.